This record concerns one TCR beta chain sequence. Its antigen is undetermined. This sample is part of a study of graft-versus-host responses after intestinal transplantation. Study in general: Recipients were all induced with anti-thymocyte globulin, then given tacrolimus and steroids for around three years.

V shed 6 bases and J 9 bases; nucleotides not matched to a gene: 10. CDR1 and CDR2 (germline): MNHEY, SVGAGI. The CDR3 covers 15 residues. This table comes from immunoSEQ multiplex PCR, and its TCRdb copy is limited to in-frame clones, with some not included. The repertoire includes 99,000 or so clones, over 75% of them detected once, and approximately 0.97% sits in the top ten. Points from the study as a whole: The marrow of recipients harbored GvH clones, and ileum or blood showed some of them first.

Sequenced material: unstimulated CD4+ T cells sorted from spleen or lymph node cells, taken before intestinal transplant. The TCR was taken from a human donor who received an intestinal transplant. The V call is TRBV6-5, the J call TRBJ2-1, with 11 bases matching TRBD1. The CDR3 spells CASSRGQGAAREQFF. CDR3 nucleotides: TGTGCCAGCAGCCGAGGACAGGGGGCAGCTCGTGAGCAGTTCTTC.